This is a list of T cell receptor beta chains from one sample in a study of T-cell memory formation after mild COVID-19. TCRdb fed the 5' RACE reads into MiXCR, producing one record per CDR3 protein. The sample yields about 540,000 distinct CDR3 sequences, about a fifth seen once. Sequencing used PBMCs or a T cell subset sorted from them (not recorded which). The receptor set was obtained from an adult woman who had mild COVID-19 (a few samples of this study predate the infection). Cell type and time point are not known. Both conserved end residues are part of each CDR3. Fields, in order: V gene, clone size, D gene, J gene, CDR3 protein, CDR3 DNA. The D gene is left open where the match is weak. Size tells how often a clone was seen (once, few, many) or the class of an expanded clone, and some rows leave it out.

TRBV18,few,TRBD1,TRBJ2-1,CASSPPGTGGNEQFF,TGTGCCAGCTCACCACCCGGGACAGGGGGCAATGAGCAGTTCTTC
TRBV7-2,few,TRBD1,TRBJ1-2,CASSVGGTGYGYTF,TGTGCCAGCAGCGTCGGGGGGACAGGCTATGGCTACACCTTC
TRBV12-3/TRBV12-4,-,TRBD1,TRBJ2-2,CASSHTGTGVTGELFF,TGTGCCAGCAGTCACACCGGGACAGGGGTCACCGGGGAGCTGTTTTTT
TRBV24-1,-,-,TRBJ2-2,CATSMGLRTGELFF,TGTGCCACGAGTATGGGTTTGCGCACCGGGGAGCTGTTTTTT
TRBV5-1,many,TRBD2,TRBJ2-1,CASSLVASGNEQFF,TGCGCCAGCAGCTTGGTGGCTAGCGGCAATGAGCAGTTCTTC
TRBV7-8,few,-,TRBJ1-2,CASTQPGGDANYGYTF,TGTGCCAGCACCCAGCCTGGGGGTGACGCGAACTATGGCTACACCTTC
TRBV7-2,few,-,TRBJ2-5,CASSLFESVQETQYF,TGTGCCAGCAGCTTATTTGAATCGGTCCAAGAGACCCAGTACTTC
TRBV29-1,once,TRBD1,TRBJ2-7,CSVVDRVDEQYF,TGCAGCGTTGTGGACAGGGTCGACGAGCAGTACTTC
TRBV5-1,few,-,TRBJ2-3,CASSDAGAQVLHTQYF,TGCGCCAGCAGCGACGCCGGGGCCCAAGTTCTTCATACGCAGTATTTT
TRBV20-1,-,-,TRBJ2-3,CSARYRGDSTDTQYF,TGCAGTGCTAGGTACCGGGGAGACAGCACAGATACGCAGTATTTT
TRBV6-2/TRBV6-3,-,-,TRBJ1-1,CASSYSYGHPNTEAFF,TGTGCCAGCAGTTACTCGTACGGGCACCCCAACACTGAAGCTTTCTTT
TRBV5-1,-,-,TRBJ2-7,CASSPMPGTEQYF,TGCGCCAGCAGCCCGATGCCCGGGACCGAGCAGTACTTC
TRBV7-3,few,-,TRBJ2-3,CASSLTSAVTDTQYF,TGTGCCAGCAGCTTAACGTCAGCAGTGACAGATACGCAGTATTTT
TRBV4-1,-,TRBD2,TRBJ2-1,CASSQDVGLAGLVQFF,TGCGCCAGCAGCCAAGATGTAGGACTAGCGGGGTTGGTGCAGTTCTTC
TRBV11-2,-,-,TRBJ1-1,CASSSGAAAFF,TGTGCCAGCAGCTCGGGGGCGGCGGCTTTCTTT
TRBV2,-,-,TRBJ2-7,CASRADRAYEQYF,TGTGCCAGCAGGGCCGACAGAGCCTACGAGCAGTACTTC
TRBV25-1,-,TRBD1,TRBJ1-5,CASSGPGGGRQPQHF,TGTGCCAGCAGTGGTCCAGGGGGCGGGAGGCAGCCCCAGCATTTT
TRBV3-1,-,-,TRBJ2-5,CASSQEPGRKETQYF,TGTGCCAGCAGCCAGGAACCGGGAAGAAAAGAGACCCAGTACTTC
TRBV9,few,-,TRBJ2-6,CASSVEGTGSGANVLTF,TGTGCCAGCAGCGTAGAAGGGACGGGCTCTGGGGCCAACGTCCTGACTTTC
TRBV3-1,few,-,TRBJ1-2,CASSQVPNYGYTF,TGTGCCAGCAGCCAAGTACCTAACTATGGCTACACCTTC
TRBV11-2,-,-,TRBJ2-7,CASSLGETGEQYF,TGTGCCAGCAGCTTAGGGGAAACTGGGGAGCAGTACTTC
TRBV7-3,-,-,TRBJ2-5,CASSPKGTLRGETQYF,TGTGCCAGCAGCCCTAAAGGGACTTTAAGGGGGGAGACCCAGTACTTC
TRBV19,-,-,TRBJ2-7,CASSARDGNYEQYF,TGTGCCAGTAGTGCCCGGGACGGAAACTACGAGCAGTACTTC
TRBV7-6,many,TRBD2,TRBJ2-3,CASSLGTSGGTDTQYF,TGTGCCAGCAGCCTCGGGACTAGCGGGGGGACAGATACGCAGTATTTT
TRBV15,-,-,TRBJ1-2,CATRLQGNAYGYTF,TGTGCCACCAGATTGCAGGGTAACGCCTATGGCTACACCTTC